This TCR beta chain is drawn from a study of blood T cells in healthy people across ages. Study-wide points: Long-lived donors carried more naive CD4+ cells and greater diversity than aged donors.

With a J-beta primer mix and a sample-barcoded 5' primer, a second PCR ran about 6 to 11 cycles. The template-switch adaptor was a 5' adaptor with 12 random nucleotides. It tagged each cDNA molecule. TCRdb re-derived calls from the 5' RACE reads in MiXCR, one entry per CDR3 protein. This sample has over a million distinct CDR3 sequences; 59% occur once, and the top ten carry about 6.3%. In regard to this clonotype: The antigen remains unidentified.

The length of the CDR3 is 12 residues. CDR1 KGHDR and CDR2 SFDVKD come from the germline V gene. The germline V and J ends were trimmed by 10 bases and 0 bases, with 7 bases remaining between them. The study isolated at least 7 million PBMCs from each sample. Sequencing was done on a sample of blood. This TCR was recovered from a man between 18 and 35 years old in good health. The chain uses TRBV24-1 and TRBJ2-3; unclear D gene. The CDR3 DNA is TGTGCCACAGAGGACAGCACAGATACGCAGTATTTT. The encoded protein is CATEDSTDTQYF.